This TCR beta chain was identified during a study of graft-versus-host responses after intestinal transplantation (TCRdb year 2021). Describing the broader study: The transplants that recipients got were multivisceral, liver-intestinal, or isolated intestinal. A cohort of 24 intestinal transplant recipients, including one retransplant, was enrolled, and a few patients lacking pretransplant specimens were excluded. A peak of at least 4% donor T cells among recipient peripheral blood mononuclear cells was the definition used for donor T cell macrochimerism. Alloreactive clones were identified by sequencing pre-transplant mixed lymphocyte reaction products and comparing these products with unstimulated pre-transplant donor and recipient T cells. After intestinal transplantation, graft-versus-host and host-versus-graft alloreactive T cell clones in the graft, circulation and bone marrow were tracked using bulk TCR-beta CDR3 sequencing. All recipients received anti-thymocyte globulin induction followed by maintenance tacrolimus and steroids for approximately 3 years. Rather than being sequenced by the commercial service, samples from a few later patients were sequenced in-house on an Illumina MiSeq and processed with MiXCR.

To prepare the library, the immunoSEQ multiplex PCR assay was applied. For most patients, genomic DNA was isolated with the Qiagen DNeasy Blood and Tissue Kit and shipped frozen to Adaptive Biotechnologies for TCR sequencing. Adaptive Biotechnologies carried out high-throughput TCR-beta CDR3 sequencing of genomic DNA for most patients. The authors' analysis ran thus. Adaptive's ImmunoSEQ software supplied the TCR sequencing data for around 19 patients, while MiXCR and VDJtools were used to process a few other patients. CD4 versus CD8 sorting errors were corrected by removing sequences found in both subsets at a frequency ratio below 5:1. Because the origin of CDR3 nucleotide sequences shared between donor and recipient could not be assigned, those sequences were removed. Alloreactive clones required at least 2-fold expansion over unstimulated cells and minimum CFSE-low frequency of 0.002% (template counts) or 0.001% (read counts). Mappable clones were those detected in sequenced pre-transplant spleen, lymph node, or MLR CFSE-low populations of the donor or recipient. Cumulative frequency of alloreactive clones was calculated as a percentage of all sequences weighted by copy number. The table was pulled from immuneACCESS by TCRdb, which kept in-frame rearrangements only. Such tables lose some clones; where checked, under half of the loss comes from unresolved V genes, and the rest has no known cause. V and J calls and clone size are given by that table; D and trimming were obtained from the DNA. Across this sample there are tens of thousands of clones, with roughly 90% seen only once. The ten largest clones take up roughly 2.5% of the sample.

The full study reports these points: Early after transplant, declines in HvG clones were associated with peak levels of circulating GvH clones. In the allografts of patients with donor T cell macrochimerism, GvH to HvG T cell clonal ratios were high. GvH clones were found in recipient bone marrow, and some of the GvH clones appeared earlier in ileal mucosa or blood, which is consistent with an intestinal mucosal origin. The relatively low number and heterogeneity of intestinal transplant patients limited the conclusions.

On this clone itself: Its antigen has not been determined. Within one base of it there is no much larger clone, and no base qualities were kept.

The time point label here, explained by the study, means: cells obtained before transplantation from donor or recipient. CD3+CD4+ and CD3+CD8+ populations were FACS-sorted from unstimulated pre-transplant donor and recipient cells taken from spleen or lymph nodes. The CDR3 runs 17 amino acids, cysteine and phenylalanine included. Here the CDR3 DNA is all that survives: 51 bases in frame from base 1. CDR1 is given as SEHNR and CDR2 as FQNEAQ, both from the germline V gene (reference sequence). From V the trimming removes 1 base and from J it removes 4 bases, while the gene matches leave 6 bases of the junction unaccounted for.

Sample: unstimulated CD8+ T cells sorted from spleen or lymph node cells, taken before intestinal transplant. The sequence links TRBV7-9 to TRBJ2-1; 11 bases in the middle match TRBD1. This TCR came from a human donor who received an intestinal transplant. The CDR3 region reads CASSLGSGDRGYNEQFF. The bases read TGTGCCAGCAGCTTAGGCTCGGGGGACAGGGGGTACAATGAGCAGTTCTTC.